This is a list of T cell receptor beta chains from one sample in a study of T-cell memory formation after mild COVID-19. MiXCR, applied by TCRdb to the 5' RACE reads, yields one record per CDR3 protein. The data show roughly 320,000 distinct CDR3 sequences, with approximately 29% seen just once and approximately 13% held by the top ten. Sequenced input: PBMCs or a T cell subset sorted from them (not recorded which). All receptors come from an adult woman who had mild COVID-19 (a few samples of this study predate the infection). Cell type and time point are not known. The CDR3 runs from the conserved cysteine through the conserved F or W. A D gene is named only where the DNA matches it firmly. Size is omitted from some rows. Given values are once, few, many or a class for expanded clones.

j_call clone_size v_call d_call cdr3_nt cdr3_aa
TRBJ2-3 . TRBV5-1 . TGCGCCAGCAGCTCCCATATGGAGGGGGTGCGACTTAGCACAGATACGCAGTATTTT CASSSHMEGVRLSTDTQYF
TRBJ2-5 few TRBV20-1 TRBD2 TGCAGTGCTAGAAGACTAGCGGGGGGAGCAAGCACCCAGTACTTC CSARRLAGGASTQYF
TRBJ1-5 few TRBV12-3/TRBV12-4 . TGTGCCAGCAGTTTCCCTACGTCCTTAGGGGGTCCCCTTCCCCAGCATTTT CASSFPTSLGGPLPQHF
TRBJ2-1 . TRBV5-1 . TGCGCCAGCCAATCCGTCAATGAGCAGTTCTTC CASQSVNEQFF
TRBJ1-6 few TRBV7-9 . TGTGCCAGCAGCTTAGCGCCCGCGGATTTACCCCTCCACTTT CASSLAPADLPLHF
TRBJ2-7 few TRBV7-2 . TGTGCCAGCAGAGACCCTCCAGCCTACGAGCAGTACTTC CASRDPPAYEQYF
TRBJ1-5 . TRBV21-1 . TGTGCCAGCAGCAAAGCGCCCCCAAGTTGCAGGGACGAGAATCAGCCCCAGCATTTT CASSKAPPSCRDENQPQHF
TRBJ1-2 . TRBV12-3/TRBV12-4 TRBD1 TGTGCCAGCAGTCCCGGACCCGGGACAGCAAACTATGGCTACACCTTC CASSPGPGTANYGYTF
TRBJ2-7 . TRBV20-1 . TGCAGTGCTAGTCAGGGGATGTACGAGCAGTACTTC CSASQGMYEQYF
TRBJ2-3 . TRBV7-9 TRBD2 TGTGCCAGCAGCTTAACACTAGCGGGGGTAGCAGATACGCAGTATTTT CASSLTLAGVADTQYF
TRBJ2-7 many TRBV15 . TGTGCCACCAGCAGAGGTTCCGGGACGGAGTACGAGCAGTACTTC CATSRGSGTEYEQYF
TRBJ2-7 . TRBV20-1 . TGCAGTGCTCCCCGGGGCGAGCAGTACTTC CSAPRGEQYF
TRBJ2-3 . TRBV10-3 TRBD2 TGTGCCATCCGGGGGGTTAGCACAGATACGCAGTATTTT CAIRGVSTDTQYF
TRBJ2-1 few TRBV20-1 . TGCAGTGCTAGTTTAGGGCTTCGTTACAATGAGCAGTTCTTC CSASLGLRYNEQFF
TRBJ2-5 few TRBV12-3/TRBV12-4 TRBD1 TGTGCCAGCAGTCCGGGGACAGGGATACAAGAGACCCAGTACTTC CASSPGTGIQETQYF
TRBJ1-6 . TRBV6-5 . TGTGCCAGCAGTTACTCGAAGCAGGGGAATTCACCCCTCCACTTT CASSYSKQGNSPLHF
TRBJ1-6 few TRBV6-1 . TGTGCCAGCAGTGAACGTTCTTGGCAGGGCGGTTCACCCCTCCACTTT CASSERSWQGGSPLHF
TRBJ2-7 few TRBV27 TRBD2 TGTGCCAGCAGTATACTAGCGGGGGGGTCCTACGAGCAGTACTTC CASSILAGGSYEQYF
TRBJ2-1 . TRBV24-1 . TGTGCCACCAGTGATTTCGGGGATTCCTCCTACAATGAGCAGTTCTTC CATSDFGDSSYNEQFF
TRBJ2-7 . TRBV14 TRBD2 TGTGCCAGCAGCCAAGAACTAGCGAGGGCATACGAGCAGTACTTC CASSQELARAYEQYF
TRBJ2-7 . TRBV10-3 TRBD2 TGTGCCATCAGTCTGACTAGCTTGGGAACCTACGAGCAGTACTTC CAISLTSLGTYEQYF
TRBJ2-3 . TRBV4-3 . TGCGCCAGCAGCCAAGAGACGGGGCCCTCTAGCACAGATACGCAGTATTTT CASSQETGPSSTDTQYF
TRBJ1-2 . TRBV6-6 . TGTGCCAGCAGTTACCCAGAGAGGGGGAGGCTCTATGGCTACACCTTC CASSYPERGRLYGYTF
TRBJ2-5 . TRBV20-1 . TGCAGTGCTAGTTTGGGGGGACCCGGGACCCAGTACTTC CSASLGGPGTQYF
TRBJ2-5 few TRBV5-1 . TGCGCCAGCAGCTTGGTCCGGACTCCCCAAGAGACCCAGTACTTC CASSLVRTPQETQYF
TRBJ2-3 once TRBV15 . TGTGCCACCAGCAGACAGGGATCAGATACGCAGTATTTT CATSRQGSDTQYF
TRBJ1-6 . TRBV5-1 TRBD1 TGCGCCAGCAGCTTAGGGGGCGAAAGGGGACAGAGAAATTCACCCCTCCACTTT CASSLGGERGQRNSPLHF
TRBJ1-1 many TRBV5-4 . TGTGCCAGCAGCAATCCAGGATTCATGAACACTGAAGCTTTCTTT CASSNPGFMNTEAFF
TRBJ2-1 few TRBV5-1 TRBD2 TGCGCCAGCAGCTTGGCCTGGGAGGGCACTGAGCAGTTCTTC CASSLAWEGTEQFF
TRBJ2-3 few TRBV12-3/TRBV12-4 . TGTGCCAGCAGTCCACGCCTCGGGGAGGGGGGCACAGATACGCAGTATTTT CASSPRLGEGGTDTQYF
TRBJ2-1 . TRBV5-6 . TGTGCCAGCCAACTAGCCGGGGCCTACAATGAGCAGTTCTTC CASQLAGAYNEQFF